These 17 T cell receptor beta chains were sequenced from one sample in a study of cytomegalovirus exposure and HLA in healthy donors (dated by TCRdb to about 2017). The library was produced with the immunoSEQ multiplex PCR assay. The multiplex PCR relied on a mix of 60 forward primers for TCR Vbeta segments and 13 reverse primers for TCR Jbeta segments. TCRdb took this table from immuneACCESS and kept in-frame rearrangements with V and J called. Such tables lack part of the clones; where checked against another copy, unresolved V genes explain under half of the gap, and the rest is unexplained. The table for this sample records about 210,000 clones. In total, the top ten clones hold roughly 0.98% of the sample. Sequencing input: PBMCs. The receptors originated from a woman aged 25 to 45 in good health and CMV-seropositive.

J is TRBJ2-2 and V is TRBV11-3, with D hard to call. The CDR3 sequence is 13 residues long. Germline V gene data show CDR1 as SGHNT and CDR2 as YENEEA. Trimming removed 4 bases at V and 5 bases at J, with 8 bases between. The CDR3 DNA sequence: TGTGCCAGCAGCTCTAGGCTAACCGGGGAGCTGTTTTTT. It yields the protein CASSSRLTGELFF.

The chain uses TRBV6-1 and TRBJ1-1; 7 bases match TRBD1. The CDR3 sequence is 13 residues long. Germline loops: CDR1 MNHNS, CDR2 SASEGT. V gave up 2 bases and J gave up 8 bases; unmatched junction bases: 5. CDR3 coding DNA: TGTGCCAGCAGTGAAATGTGGGACAGAGAAGCTTTCTTT. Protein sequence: CASSEMWDREAFF.

The CDR3 sequence: CASSTDRSETQYF. CDR3 nucleotides: TGTGCCAGCAGCACGGACAGGTCGGAGACCCAGTACTTC. This chain connects TRBV11-2 to TRBJ2-5; 7 nucleotides line up with TRBD1. Per germline, CDR1 SGHAT and CDR2 FQNNGV. V lost 5 bases to trimming and J lost 5 bases; unmatched junction nucleotides: 5. This CDR3 has 13 residues.

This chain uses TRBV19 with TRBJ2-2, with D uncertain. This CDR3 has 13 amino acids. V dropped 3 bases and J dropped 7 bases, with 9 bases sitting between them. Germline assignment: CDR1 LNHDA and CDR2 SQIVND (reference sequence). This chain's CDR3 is CASSMQRGGELFF. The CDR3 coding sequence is TGTGCCAGTAGTATGCAACGCGGCGGGGAGCTGTTTTTT.

In DNA form, the CDR3 reads TGTGCCAGCAGTGAATCAGAGGTACTCGATGAGCAGTTCTTC. The encoded protein is CASSESEVLDEQFF. The rearrangement joins TRBV25-1 to TRBJ2-1; D ambiguous. The CDR3 is made up of 14 amino acids. In germline, CDR1 is MGHDK, CDR2 SYGVNS. Trimming left V 1 base short and J 8 bases short, with 12 bases between.

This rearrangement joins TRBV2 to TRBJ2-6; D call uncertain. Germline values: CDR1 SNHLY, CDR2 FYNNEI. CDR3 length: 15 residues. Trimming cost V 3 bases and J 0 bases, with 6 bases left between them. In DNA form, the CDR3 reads TGTGCCAGCAGTGATAGCCACTCTGGGGCCAACGTCCTGACTTTC. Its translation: CASSDSHSGANVLTF. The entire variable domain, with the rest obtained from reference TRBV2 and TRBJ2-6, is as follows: EPEVTQTPSHQVTQMGQEVILRCVPISNHLYFYWYRQILGQKVEFLVSFYNNEISEKSEIFDDQFSVERPDGSNFTLKIRSTKLEDSAMYFCASSDSHSGANVLTFGAGSRLTVL.

The CDR3 bases are TGTGCCAGTACCTCCAGGTCGCCCTATGGCTACACCTTC. As protein: CASTSRSPYGYTF. V is TRBV19 and J is TRBJ1-2; D not resolved. Germline values: CDR1 LNHDA, CDR2 SQIVND (reference sequence). The CDR3 loop spans 13 amino acids. Trimming shortened V by 7 bases and J by 4 bases, and 13 bases separated the two germline ends.

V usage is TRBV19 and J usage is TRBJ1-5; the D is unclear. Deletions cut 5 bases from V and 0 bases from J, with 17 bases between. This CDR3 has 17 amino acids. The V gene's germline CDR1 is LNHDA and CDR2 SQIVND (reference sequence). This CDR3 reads CASSLFTAAYSNQPQHF. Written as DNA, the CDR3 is TGTGCCAGTAGTTTATTTACAGCGGCCTATAGCAATCAGCCCCAGCATTTT.

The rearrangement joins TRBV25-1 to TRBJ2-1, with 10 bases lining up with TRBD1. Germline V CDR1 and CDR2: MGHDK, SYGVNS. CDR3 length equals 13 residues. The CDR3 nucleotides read TGTGGGGACGACAGGGGGCTAGGCAATGAGCAGTTCTTC. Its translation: CGDDRGLGNEQFF. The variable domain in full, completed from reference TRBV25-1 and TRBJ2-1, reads EADIYQTPRYLVIGTGKKITLECSQTMGHDKMYWYQQDPGMELHLIHYSYGVNSTEKGDLSSESTVSRIRTEHFPLTLESARPSHTSQYLCGDDRGLGNEQFFGPGTRLTVL.

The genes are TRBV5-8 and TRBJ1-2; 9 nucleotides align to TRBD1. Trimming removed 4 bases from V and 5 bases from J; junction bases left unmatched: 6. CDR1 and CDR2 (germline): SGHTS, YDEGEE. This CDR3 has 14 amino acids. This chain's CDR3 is CASSPGQGLYGYTF. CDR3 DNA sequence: TGTGCCAGCAGCCCGGGACAGGGTTTGTATGGCTACACCTTC. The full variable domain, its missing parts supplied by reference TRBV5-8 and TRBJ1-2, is EAGVTQSPTHLIKTRGQQATLRCSPISGHTSVYWYQQALGLGLQFLLWYDEGEERNRGNFPPRFSGRQFPNYSSELNVNALELEDSALYLCASSPGQGLYGYTFGSGTRLTVV.

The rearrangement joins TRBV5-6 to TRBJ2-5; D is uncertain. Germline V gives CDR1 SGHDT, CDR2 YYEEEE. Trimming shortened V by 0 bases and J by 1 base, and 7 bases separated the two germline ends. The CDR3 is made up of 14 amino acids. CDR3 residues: CASSLAGSQETQYF. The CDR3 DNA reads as TGTGCCAGCAGCTTGGCCGGGTCCCAAGAGACCCAGTACTTC. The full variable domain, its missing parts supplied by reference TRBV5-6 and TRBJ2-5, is DAGVTQSPTHLIKTRGQQVTLRCSPKSGHDTVSWYQQALGQGPQFIFQYYEEEERQRGNFPDRFSGHQFPNYSSELNVNALLLGDSALYLCASSLAGSQETQYFGPGTRLLVL.

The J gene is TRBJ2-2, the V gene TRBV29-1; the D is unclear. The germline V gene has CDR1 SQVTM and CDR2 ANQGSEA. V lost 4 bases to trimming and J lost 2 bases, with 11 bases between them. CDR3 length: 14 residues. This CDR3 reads CSVGPDKNTGELFF. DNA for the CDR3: TGCAGCGTTGGCCCAGACAAAAACACCGGGGAGCTGTTTTTT.

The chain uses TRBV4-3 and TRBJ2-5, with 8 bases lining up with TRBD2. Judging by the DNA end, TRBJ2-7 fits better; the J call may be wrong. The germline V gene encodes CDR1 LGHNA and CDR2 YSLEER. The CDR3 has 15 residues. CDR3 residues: CASSQALGRGDEQYF. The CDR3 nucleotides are TGCGCCAGCAGCCAAGCTCTCGGGAGGGGAGACGAGCAGTACTTC.

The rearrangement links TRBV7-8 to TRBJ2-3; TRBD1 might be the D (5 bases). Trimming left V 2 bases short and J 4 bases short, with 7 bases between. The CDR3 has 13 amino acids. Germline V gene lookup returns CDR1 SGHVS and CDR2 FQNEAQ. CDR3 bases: TGTGCCAGCAGCTTAAGGGGCGCAGATACGCAGTATTTT. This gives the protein CASSLRGADTQYF.

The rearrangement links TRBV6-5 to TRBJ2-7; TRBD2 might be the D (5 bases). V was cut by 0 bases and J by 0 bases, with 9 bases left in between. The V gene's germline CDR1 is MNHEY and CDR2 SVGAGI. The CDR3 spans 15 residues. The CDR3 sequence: CASSYSSAFSYEQYF. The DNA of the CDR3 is TGTGCCAGCAGTTACTCTAGCGCCTTCTCCTACGAGCAGTACTTC.

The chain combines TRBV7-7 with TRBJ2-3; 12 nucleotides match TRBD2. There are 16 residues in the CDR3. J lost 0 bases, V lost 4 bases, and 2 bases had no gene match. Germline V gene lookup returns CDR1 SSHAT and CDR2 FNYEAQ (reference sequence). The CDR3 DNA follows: TGTGCCAGCAGCTCCGGGACTAGCGGGAGCACAGATACGCAGTATTTT. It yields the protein CASSSGTSGSTDTQYF.

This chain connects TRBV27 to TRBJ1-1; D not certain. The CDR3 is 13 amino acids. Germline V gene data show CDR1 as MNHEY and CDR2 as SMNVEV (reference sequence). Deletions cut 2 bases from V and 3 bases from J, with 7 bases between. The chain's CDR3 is CASSLRRDTEAFF. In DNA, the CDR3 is TGTGCCAGCAGTTTAAGGAGGGACACTGAAGCTTTCTTT.